This T cell receptor (beta chain) originates from a study of blood T cell repertoires in COVID-19. Study summary: Some COVID-19 samples were acute and others convalescent; all came from the United States, Italy and Spain. Nucleic acid was either cDNA or gDNA, and it came from T cells, B-cell-depleted T cells, or PBMCs.

This clone was seen just once. Authors' analysis steps: Estimation of nucleated cell counts was performed using reference gene primer amplification. Libraries were prepared by immunoSEQ multiplex PCR; TCRdb keeps only in-frame clonotypes and omits some of them. D and trimming were read from the DNA, whereas the V and J calls and clone size are those reported in that table. Among approximately 94,000 clones listed, about 86% were seen once. This CDR3 spans 13 amino acids. Germline V CDR1 and CDR2: LNHDA, SQIVND (reference sequence). Between the trimmed V and J ends, which lost 3 bases and 6 bases, there was a span of 11 bases.

This chain connects TRBV19 to TRBJ1-2, with D unclear. Sequenced material: peripheral blood. The sequence derives from a human donor in a cohort sampled during active COVID-19. CDR3 coding DNA: TGTGCCAGTAGTATCGCGGGTTCCGATGGCTACACCTTC. Protein: CASSIAGSDGYTF.